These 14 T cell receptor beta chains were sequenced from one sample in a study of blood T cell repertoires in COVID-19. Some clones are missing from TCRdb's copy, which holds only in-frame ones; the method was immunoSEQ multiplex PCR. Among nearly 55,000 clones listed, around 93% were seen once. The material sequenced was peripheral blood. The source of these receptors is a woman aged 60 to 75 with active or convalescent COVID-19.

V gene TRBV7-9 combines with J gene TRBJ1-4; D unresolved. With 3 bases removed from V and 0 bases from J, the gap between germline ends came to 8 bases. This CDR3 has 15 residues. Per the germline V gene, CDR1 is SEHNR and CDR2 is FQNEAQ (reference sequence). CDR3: CASSFSGATNEKLFF. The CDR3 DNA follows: TGTGCCAGCAGCTTCTCGGGAGCAACTAATGAAAAACTGTTTTTT.

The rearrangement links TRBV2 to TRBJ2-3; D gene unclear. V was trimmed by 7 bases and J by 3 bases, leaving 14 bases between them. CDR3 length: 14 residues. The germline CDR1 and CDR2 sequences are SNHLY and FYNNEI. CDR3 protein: CASKSTLGTDTQYF. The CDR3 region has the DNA TGTGCCAGCAAGTCTACCCTCGGGACAGATACGCAGTATTTT.

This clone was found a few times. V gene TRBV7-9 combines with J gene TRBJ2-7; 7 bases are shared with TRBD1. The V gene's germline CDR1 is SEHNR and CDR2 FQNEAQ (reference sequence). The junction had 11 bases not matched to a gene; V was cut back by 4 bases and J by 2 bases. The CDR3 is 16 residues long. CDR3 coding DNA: TGTGCCAGCAGCTGGATGGGGACAACAGGGGCCTACGAGCAGTACTTC. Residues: CASSWMGTTGAYEQYF.

CDR3: CASSSFAGVQQETQYF. Written as DNA, the CDR3 is TGTGCCAGCAGTTCCTTCGCGGGGGTGCAACAAGAGACCCAGTACTTC. The chain recombines TRBV7-3 with TRBJ2-5, with 7 positions matching TRBD2. After removal of 6 bases from V and 2 bases from J, the junction contained 12 bases not matched to a gene. Looked up from germline, CDR1 is SGHTA and CDR2 is FQGTGA. The CDR3 is 16 residues long.

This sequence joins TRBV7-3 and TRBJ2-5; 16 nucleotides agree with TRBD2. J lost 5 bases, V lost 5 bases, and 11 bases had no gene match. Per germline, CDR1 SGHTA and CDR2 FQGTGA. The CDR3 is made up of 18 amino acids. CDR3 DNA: TGTGCCAGCAGCCTGACCGGGACTAGCGGGAGGGTAGGGGAGACCCAGTACTTC. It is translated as CASSLTGTSGRVGETQYF.

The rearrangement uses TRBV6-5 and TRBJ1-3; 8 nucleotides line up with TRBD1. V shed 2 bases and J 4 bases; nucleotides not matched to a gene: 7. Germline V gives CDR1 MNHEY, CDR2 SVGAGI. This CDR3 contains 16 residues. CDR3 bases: TGTGCCAGCAGTTACCGGACAGGGTCAACAGGAAACACCATATATTTT. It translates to CASSYRTGSTGNTIYF.

The CDR3 DNA reads TGTGCCAGTAGTATAGATCAGGCGGGACTCTACAATGAGCAGTTCTTC. Encoded protein: CASSIDQAGLYNEQFF. This chain connects TRBV19 to TRBJ2-1; D possibly corresponds to TRBD2 (6 bases). Trimming pared 0 bases from V and 3 bases from J, leaving 12 bases between. There are 16 residues in the CDR3. Germline lookup yields CDR1 LNHDA and CDR2 SQIVND (reference sequence). Supplemented by reference TRBV19 and TRBJ2-1, the full variable domain reads DGGITQSPKYLFRKEGQNVTLSCEQNLNHDAMYWYRQDPGQGLRLIYYSQIVNDFQKGDIAEGYSVSREKKESFPLTVTSAQKNPTAFYLCASSIDQAGLYNEQFFGPGTRLTVL.

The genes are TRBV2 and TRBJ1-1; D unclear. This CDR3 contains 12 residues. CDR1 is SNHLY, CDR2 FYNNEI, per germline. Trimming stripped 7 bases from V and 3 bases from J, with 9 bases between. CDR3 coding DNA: TGTGCCAGCACCCCGGGGTACACTGAAGCTTTCTTT. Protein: CASTPGYTEAFF.

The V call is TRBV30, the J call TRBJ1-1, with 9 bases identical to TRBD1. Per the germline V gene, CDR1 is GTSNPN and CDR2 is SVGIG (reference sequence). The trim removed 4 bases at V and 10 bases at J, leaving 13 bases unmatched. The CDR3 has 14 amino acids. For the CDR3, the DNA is TGTGCCTGGAAGACCCCGGGACAGGGCTCTCGAGCTTTCTTT. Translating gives CAWKTPGQGSRAFF. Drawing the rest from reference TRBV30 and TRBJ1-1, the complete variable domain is SQTIHQWPATLVQPVGSPLSLECTVEGTSNPNLYWYRQAAGRGLQLLFYSVGIGQISSEVPQNLSASRPQDRQFILSSKKLLLSDSGFYLCAWKTPGQGSRAFFGQGTRLTVV.

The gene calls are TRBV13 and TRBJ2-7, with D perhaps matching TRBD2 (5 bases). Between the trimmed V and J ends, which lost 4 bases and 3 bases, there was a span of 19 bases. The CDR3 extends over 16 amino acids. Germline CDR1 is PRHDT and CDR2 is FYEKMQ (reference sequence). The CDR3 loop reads CASSSPGEPENYEQYF. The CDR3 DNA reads TGTGCCAGCAGCTCCCCCGGGGAGCCAGAAAACTACGAGCAGTACTTC. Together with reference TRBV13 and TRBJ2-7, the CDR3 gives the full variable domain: AAGVIQSPRHLIKEKRETATLKCYPIPRHDTVYWYQQGPGQDPQFLISFYEKMQSDKGSIPDRFSAQQFSDYHSELNMSSLELGDSALYFCASSSPGEPENYEQYFGPGTRLTVT.

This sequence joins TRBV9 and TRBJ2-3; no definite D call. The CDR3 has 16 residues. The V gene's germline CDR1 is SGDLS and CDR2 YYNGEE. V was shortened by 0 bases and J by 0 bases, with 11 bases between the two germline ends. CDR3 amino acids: CASSVGGQVSTDTQYF. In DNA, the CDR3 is TGTGCCAGCAGCGTAGGTGGGCAGGTGAGCACAGATACGCAGTATTTT.

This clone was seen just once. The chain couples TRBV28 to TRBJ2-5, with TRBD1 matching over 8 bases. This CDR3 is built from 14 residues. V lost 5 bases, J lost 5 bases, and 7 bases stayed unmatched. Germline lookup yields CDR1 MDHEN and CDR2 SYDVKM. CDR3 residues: CASSPGQAWETQYF. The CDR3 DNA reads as TGTGCCAGCAGTCCGGGACAGGCTTGGGAGACCCAGTACTTC. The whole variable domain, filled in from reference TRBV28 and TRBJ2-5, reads DVKVTQSSRYLVKRTGEKVFLECVQDMDHENMFWYRQDPGLGLRLIYFSYDVKMKEKGDIPEGYSVSREKKERFSLILESASTNQTSMYLCASSPGQAWETQYFGPGTRLLVL.

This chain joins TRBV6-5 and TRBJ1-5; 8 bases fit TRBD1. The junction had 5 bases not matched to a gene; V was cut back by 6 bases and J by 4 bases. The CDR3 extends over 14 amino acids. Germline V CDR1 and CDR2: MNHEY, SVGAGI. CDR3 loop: CASSAGQGNQPQHF. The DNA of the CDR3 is TGTGCCAGCAGCGCCGGACAGGGAAATCAGCCCCAGCATTTT.

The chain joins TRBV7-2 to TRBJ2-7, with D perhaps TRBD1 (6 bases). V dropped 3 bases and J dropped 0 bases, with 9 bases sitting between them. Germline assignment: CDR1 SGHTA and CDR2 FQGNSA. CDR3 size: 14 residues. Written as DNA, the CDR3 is TGTGCCAGCAGCTTCAGGGGAACCTCCTACGAGCAGTACTTC. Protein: CASSFRGTSYEQYF.